This TCR beta chain stems from a study of regulatory T cells in long-lasting Graves disease. General observations from the study: Persistent-disease Graves' patients showed less TCR diversity than new cases.

Per the germline V gene, CDR1 is SGHVS and CDR2 is FNYEAQ. The germline V and J ends were trimmed by 1 base and 8 bases, with 14 bases remaining between them. The CDR3 extends over 15 amino acids. The sample's time point: persistent/refractory GD, antithyroid drugs over 5 years with positive TRAb. From RNA extracted from PBMCs, the TCR library was made. In Xi'an, China, an endocrinology department was the source of patients. Of note for this clonotype: The antigen is undetermined.

With iRepertoire HTBI primers and Arm-PCR of CDR3 regions, TCR beta libraries were built. Authors' data handling: Overall, samples carried around 68 TRBV and some 15 TRBJ segments. TCRdb processed the multiplex PCR reads anew with MiXCR; each CDR3 protein has one entry. The V and J calls and clone size come from TCRdb's table, not from the authors' own analysis. The sample holds 500,000 to 800,000 distinct CDR3 sequences, approximately 31% seen once. The clonotype originates from a female donor with Graves disease. The chain employs TRBV7-6 and TRBJ1-4; the D gene is possibly TRBD1 (5 bases). The sequences come from peripheral blood mononuclear cells (PBMCs), collected when the disease was refractory, from a patient treated with antithyroid drugs. This CDR3 reads CASSLVDEEGEKLFF. CDR3 DNA sequence: TGTGCCAGCAGCTTAGTGGACGAGGAGGGGGAAAAACTGTTTTTT. Full variable domain (rest looked up from reference TRBV7-6 and TRBJ1-4): GAGVSQSPRYKVTKRGQDVALRCDPISGHVSLYWYRQALGQGPEFLTYFNYEAQQDKSGLPNDRFSAERPEGSISTLTIQRTEQRDSAMYRCASSLVDEEGEKLFFGSGTQLSVL.